The present T cell receptor beta chain was sequenced within a study of T cells in localized non-small cell lung cancer. Study observations and caveats: Higher blood T cell density went with longer overall survival. Uninvolved adjacent lung had higher T cell clonality than tumor and all other tissues.

The CDR3 length is 12 residues. Germline V CDR1 and CDR2: WSHSY, SAAADI. Trimming pared 8 bases from V and 2 bases from J, leaving 9 bases between. This clone was found once. Antigen specificity is unknown. The protocol was immunoSEQ multiplex PCR, while the TCRdb copy is restricted to in-frame clones and leaves out a portion. The table lists some 27,000 clones, more than 75% of them singletons. Sample: peripheral blood, taken before any cancer treatment. The chain joins TRBV10-2 to TRBJ1-2; unclear D gene. The clonotype comes from a female donor older than 55 with stage III squamous cell lung carcinoma. Written as DNA, the CDR3 is TGCGCCAGCTCGGACTCAAACTATGGCTACACCTTC. As protein: CASSDSNYGYTF.